The 3 T cell receptor beta chains reported below all come from one sample, sequenced in a study of cytotoxic CD8 clonotypes in ibrutinib-treated CLL. The data were produced by immunoSEQ multiplex PCR, yet TCRdb's version contains in-frame clones alone and is incomplete. The table includes approximately 320,000 clones, about 64% detected once. The sample was PBMCs, taken after 36 months of ibrutinib treatment. These receptors originate from a human donor with chronic lymphocytic leukemia.

The chain couples TRBV19 to TRBJ2-1; 13 bases agree with TRBD2. V trimming: 1 base; J trimming: 8 bases; junction bases outside the gene matches: 14. Germline loops: CDR1 LNHDA, CDR2 SQIVND (reference sequence). This CDR3 has 19 residues. CDR3 in amino acids: CASSIGDWGLAGSGHEQFF. The CDR3 DNA is TGTGCCAGTAGTATAGGCGATTGGGGACTAGCGGGATCGGGGCATGAGCAGTTCTTC.

The chain combines TRBV14 with TRBJ2-7; D gene uncertain. The germline V gene encodes CDR1 SGHDN and CDR2 FVKESK. The CDR3 extends over 13 amino acids. The germline V and J ends were trimmed by 6 bases and 2 bases, with 11 bases remaining between them. CDR3 nucleotide sequence: TGTGCCAGCAGGCAAACAGCGACCTACGAGCAGTACTTC. It codes for CASRQTATYEQYF.

The chain employs TRBV25-1 and TRBJ1-2; 12 bases map to TRBD1. Per germline, CDR1 MGHDK and CDR2 SYGVNS. Trimming removed 8 bases from V and 4 bases from J; junction bases left unmatched: 11. This CDR3 contains 16 residues. CDR3 region: CASLTHRDRGLYGYTF. The CDR3 coding sequence is TGTGCCAGCCTTACACACCGGGACAGGGGGCTCTATGGCTACACCTTC.